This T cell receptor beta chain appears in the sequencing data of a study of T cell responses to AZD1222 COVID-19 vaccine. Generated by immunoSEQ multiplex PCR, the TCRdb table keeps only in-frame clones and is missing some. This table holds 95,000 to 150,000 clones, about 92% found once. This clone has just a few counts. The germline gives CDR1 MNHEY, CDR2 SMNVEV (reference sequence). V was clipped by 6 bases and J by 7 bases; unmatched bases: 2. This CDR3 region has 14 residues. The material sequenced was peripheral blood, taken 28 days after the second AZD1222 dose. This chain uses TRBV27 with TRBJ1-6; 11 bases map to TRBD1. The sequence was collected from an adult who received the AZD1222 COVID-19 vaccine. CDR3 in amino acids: CASSWTGGNSPLHF. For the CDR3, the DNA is TGTGCCAGCAGCTGGACAGGGGGCAATTCACCCCTCCACTTT.